This is a list of T cell receptor beta chains from one sample in a study of cytomegalovirus exposure and HLA in healthy donors. Measured with immunoSEQ multiplex PCR; TCRdb has only the in-frame clones, and not every one. The listing contains 200,000 to 250,000 clones. The sequencing input was PBMCs. The receptor source for this set is a girl aged 2-9 years in good health and CMV-seropositive. The CDR3 runs from the conserved cysteine through the conserved F or W. D genes are given only for firm matches.

>TRBJ2-4|TRBD2|TRBV5-1
TGCGCCAGCAGCTCGGGACTAGCGGGAGTGTCATCCGCCAAAAACATTCAGTACTTC
CASSSGLAGVSSAKNIQYF
>TRBJ1-4|.|TRBV7-9
TGTGCCAGCAGCGGATCTACAGGGATTCACGAAAAACTGTTTTTT
CASSGSTGIHEKLFF
>TRBJ2-2|.|TRBV5-4
TGTGCCAGCAGCCTAGAAACCGGGAGGGAGCTGTTTTTT
CASSLETGRELFF
>TRBJ2-7|TRBD1|TRBV15
TGTGCCACCAGCTGGACAGGTGCCTACGAGCAGTACTTC
CATSWTGAYEQYF
>TRBJ1-5|.|TRBV7-2
TGTGCCAGCACCCAGACACAGGGAAATCAGCCCCAGCATTTT
CASTQTQGNQPQHF
>TRBJ2-1|.|TRBV7-9
TGTGCCAGCAGCTTATCTTCCCGGAGCTCCTACAATGAGCAGTTCTTC
CASSLSSRSSYNEQFF
>TRBJ2-1|TRBD2|TRBV6-1
TGTGCCAGCAGTGAAGCGGTTCTAGCGGGAGGGGATGAGCAGTTCTTC
CASSEAVLAGGDEQFF
>TRBJ1-1|TRBD1|TRBV28
TGTGCCAGCAGACCGAGACAGGGGACCAAGAACACTGAAGCTTTCTTT
CASRPRQGTKNTEAFF
>TRBJ2-5|.|TRBV7-6
TGTGCCAGCAGCTTAGCGAACATGGGGGGAGAGACCCAGTACTTC
CASSLANMGGETQYF
>TRBJ2-5|TRBD2|TRBV28
TGTGCCAGCACCTCAGGGAGCGGGAGGGAGACCCAGTACTTC
CASTSGSGRETQYF
>TRBJ1-3|.|TRBV19
TGTGCCAGTAGTCATAGGACATCTGGAAACACCATATATTTT
CASSHRTSGNTIYF
>TRBJ2-2|TRBD2|TRBV7-2
TGTGCCAGCAGCTTAGGGGCGAGGGGACTAGCGCCGAACACCGGGGAGCTGTTTTTT
CASSLGARGLAPNTGELFF
>TRBJ2-3|TRBD2|TRBV7-2
TGTGCCAGCAGCTTAGGGGGACTAGCGACAGATACGCAGTATTTT
CASSLGGLATDTQYF
>TRBJ1-1|TRBD1|TRBV7-2
TGTGCCAGCAGCTTTCGACAGGGGGGTAACACTGAAGCTTTCTTT
CASSFRQGGNTEAFF
>TRBJ2-2|TRBD2|TRBV7-8
TGTGCCAGCCCAGCGGGAGGGGATTACACCGGGGAGCTGTTTTTT
CASPAGGDYTGELFF
>TRBJ2-3|.|TRBV19
TGTGCCACCCGACAGGCGAACACAGATACGCAGTATTTT
CATRQANTDTQYF
>TRBJ1-4|TRBD1|TRBV19
TGTGCCAGTAGTATAGAAGGGGGCAGTGAAAGACTGTTTTTT
CASSIEGGSERLFF
>TRBJ1-1|.|TRBV6-5
TGTGCCAGCAGTTACTCTTCAGGGATGTGGAGCACTGAAGCTTTCTTT
CASSYSSGMWSTEAFF
>TRBJ1-1|TRBD1|TRBV19
TGTGCCAGTAGTATAGAGGACAGGAGGGGCACTGAAGCTTTCTTT
CASSIEDRRGTEAFF
>TRBJ2-1|.|TRBV7-6
TGTGCCAGCAGCTTAGATCAGGGAAATCTCAACAATGAGCAGTTCTTC
CASSLDQGNLNNEQFF
>TRBJ2-5|.|TRBV2
TGTGCCAGCAGCCTTCCGGGTGGAGGCCGGCAGTACTTC
CASSLPGGGRQYF
>TRBJ1-1|TRBD1|TRBV7-9
TGTGCCAGCAGCTGGCCCGGGACAGGAAACACTGAAGCTTTCTTT
CASSWPGTGNTEAFF
>TRBJ1-1|TRBD1|TRBV6-1
TGTGCCGGCAGGGACCCGGGACAGGTGAACACTGAAGCTTTCTTT
CAGRDPGQVNTEAFF
>TRBJ1-1|TRBD1|TRBV29-1
TGCAGCGCCCCATCCCGACAGGGTTGGGACACTGAAGCTTTCTTT
CSAPSRQGWDTEAFF
>TRBJ2-7|.|TRBV27
TGTGCCAGCAGTTTGAATGTGACTTACGAAGTTACGCGCTCCTACGAGCAGTACTTC
CASSLNVTYEVTRSYEQYF
>TRBJ2-7|TRBD1|TRBV9
TGTGCCAGCAGCCCCCTCGGACAGGGCGACGAGCAGTACTTC
CASSPLGQGDEQYF
>TRBJ2-7|.|TRBV7-9
TGTGCCAGCAGCTCGCCCCTACCGAGGGACTCCTACGAGCAGTACTTC
CASSSPLPRDSYEQYF
>TRBJ1-2|TRBD1|TRBV5-6
TGTGCCAGCATCCATCGGGTGACAGGGTATAGTGGCTACACCTTC
CASIHRVTGYSGYTF
>TRBJ2-7|TRBD2|TRBV7-3
TGTGCCAGCAGCTCCTTCCCGGGACTAGGGGGAGGGGAGCAGTACTTC
CASSSFPGLGGGEQYF
>TRBJ1-2|.|TRBV2
TGTGCCAGCAGTGAAGGGGGCATTCTGGATGGCTACACCTTC
CASSEGGILDGYTF
>TRBJ2-1|TRBD2|TRBV5-4
TGTGCCAGCAGCTTCCCCATAGCGGGAGCTTACTACAATGAGCAGTTCTTC
CASSFPIAGAYYNEQFF
>TRBJ2-7|TRBD2|TRBV19
TGTGCCAGTACCCGAGGGGTGATTGCGGGAGGGCCGGACGAGCAGTACTTC
CASTRGVIAGGPDEQYF
>TRBJ2-2|.|TRBV7-8
TGTGCCAGCAGCTTCGAGATCACCGGGGAGCTGTTTTTT
CASSFEITGELFF